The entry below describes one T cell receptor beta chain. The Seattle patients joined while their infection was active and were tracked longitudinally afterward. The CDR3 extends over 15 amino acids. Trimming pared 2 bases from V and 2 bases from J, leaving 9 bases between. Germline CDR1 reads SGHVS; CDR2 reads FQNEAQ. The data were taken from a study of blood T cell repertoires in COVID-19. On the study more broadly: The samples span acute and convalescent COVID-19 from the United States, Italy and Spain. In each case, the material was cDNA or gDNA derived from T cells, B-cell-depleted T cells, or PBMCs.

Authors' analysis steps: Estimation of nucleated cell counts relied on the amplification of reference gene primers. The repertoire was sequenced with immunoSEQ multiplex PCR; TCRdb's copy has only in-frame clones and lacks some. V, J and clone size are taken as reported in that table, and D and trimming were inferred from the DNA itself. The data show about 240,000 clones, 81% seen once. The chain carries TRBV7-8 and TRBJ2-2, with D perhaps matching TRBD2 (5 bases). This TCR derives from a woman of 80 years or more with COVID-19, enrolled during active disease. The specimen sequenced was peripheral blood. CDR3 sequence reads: CASSLREPNTGELFF. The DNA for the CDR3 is TGTGCCAGCAGCTTAAGGGAGCCCAACACCGGGGAGCTGTTTTTT.